One sample yielded the 18 T cell receptor beta chains listed below, sequenced in a study of blood T cell repertoires in COVID-19. Sequencing used immunoSEQ multiplex PCR; TCRdb keeps in-frame clones, though not all of them. In the table there are some 83,000 clones, about 82% of which are singletons. Sequencing was done on a sample of peripheral blood. All receptors derive from a man between 50 and 59 years old with active COVID-19.

The V call is TRBV19, the J call TRBJ1-2; possibly TRBD1 for D (5 bases). Trimming cost V 0 bases and J 4 bases, with 15 bases left between them. Germline V lookup: CDR1 LNHDA, CDR2 SQIVND (reference sequence). The CDR3 totals 16 residues. CDR3 amino acids: CASSIDRDSVIYGYTF. CDR3 in DNA: TGTGCCAGTAGTATAGATCGCGACAGTGTTATCTATGGCTACACCTTC.

The chain is built from TRBV5-1 and TRBJ2-1, with TRBD2 matching 7 bases. Germline trimming cut 2 bases from V and 4 bases from J; bases unmatched to any gene: 9. Germline-derived CDR1 and CDR2 are SGHRS and YFSETQ. The CDR3 covers 16 residues. The CDR3 region has the DNA TGCGCCAGCAGCTTATCAAGCGGGGCCCTTTACAATGAGCAGTTCTTC. Its protein is CASSLSSGALYNEQFF.

To note about this clone: This same CDR3 is encoded by further DNA sequences in the sample. This sequence joins TRBV18 and TRBJ1-6; 9 nucleotides agree with TRBD1. V gave up 6 bases and J gave up 6 bases; unmatched junction bases: 3. This CDR3 contains 14 residues. Germline CDR1 and CDR2: KGHSH and LQKENI. The CDR3 coding sequence is TGTGCCAGCTCCCCGGGACAGGGTAATTCACCCCTCCACTTT. As protein: CASSPGQGNSPLHF. The full variable domain, rest sourced from reference TRBV18 and TRBJ1-6, is NAGVMQNPRHLVRRRGQEARLRCSPMKGHSHVYWYRQLPEEGLKFMVYLQKENIIDESGMPKERFSAEFPKEGPSILRIQQVVRGDSAAYFCASSPGQGNSPLHFGNGTRLTVT.

This clone was seen a handful of times. The V gene is TRBV2, the J gene TRBJ1-4, with 7 bases fitting TRBD1. Germline CDR1 and CDR2: SNHLY and FYNNEI. This CDR3 spans 16 amino acids. The ends lost 6 bases at V and 0 bases at J; junction bases unmatched: 7. CDR3 amino acids: CASSNDRVATNEKLFF. The CDR3 DNA reads TGTGCCAGCAGCAATGACAGGGTCGCAACTAATGAAAAACTGTTTTTT.

The chain carries TRBV5-1 and TRBJ2-1; D unresolved. V lost 0 bases to trimming and J lost 10 bases, with 5 bases between them. CDR1 and CDR2 from the germline V gene are SGHRS and YFSETQ. The CDR3 loop spans 11 amino acids. This CDR3 reads CASSLDVEQFF. The DNA of the CDR3 is TGCGCCAGCAGCTTGGATGTAGAGCAGTTCTTC.

The rearrangement uses TRBV7-2 and TRBJ2-7, with TRBD1 matching 7 bases. The CDR3 is made up of 14 amino acids. V was pared by 5 bases and J by 6 bases, with 10 bases of the junction left unmatched. Germline loops: CDR1 SGHTA, CDR2 FQGNSA. In DNA, the CDR3 is TGTGCCAGCAGCCCTCGGCGGACAGGAGGCGAGCAGTACTTC. Translated: CASSPRRTGGEQYF.

In DNA form, the CDR3 reads TGTGCCAGTAGTATAGCCCCAGGGCGGGAGCAGTACTTC. Encoded protein: CASSIAPGREQYF. The chain links TRBV19 to TRBJ2-7, with D possibly being TRBD1 (5 bases). The germline V gene has CDR1 LNHDA and CDR2 SQIVND (reference sequence). V gave up 1 base and J gave up 7 bases, with 11 bases separating them. There are 13 residues in the CDR3.

The V gene is TRBV3-1 (or the pseudogene TRBV3-2), the J gene TRBJ1-6; TRBD1 matches at 7 bases. The length of the CDR3 is 13 residues. J lost 7 bases, V lost 9 bases, and 6 bases had no gene match. Per germline, CDR1 LGHDT and CDR2 YNNKEL (reference sequence). The CDR3 DNA is TGTGCCAGTCAGGACAGGACAAATTCACCCCTCCACTTT. It yields the protein CASQDRTNSPLHF.

This rearrangement joins TRBV25-1 to TRBJ1-6, with D perhaps matching TRBD1 (6 bases). Germline V CDR1 and CDR2: MGHDK, SYGVNS. The CDR3 sequence is 14 residues long. Trimming took 7 bases from V and 4 from J, leaving 11 bases between them. The CDR3 nucleotides are TGTGCCAGCACCGAGACAGGTTATAATTCACCCCTCCACTTT. Protein: CASTETGYNSPLHF.

The rearrangement uses TRBV11-2 and TRBJ2-3, with D possibly being TRBD2 (6 bases). In germline, CDR1 is SGHAT, CDR2 FQNNGV. The V end lost 7 bases, the J end lost 1 base, and 21 bases lay between the germline ends. This CDR3 has 17 amino acids. The CDR3 DNA follows: TGTGCCAGCACCTCGGGGGTCGGGGATGTCGGCACAGATACGCAGTATTTT. It encodes CASTSGVGDVGTDTQYF.

The chain recombines TRBV21-1 with TRBJ2-7; TRBD1 reflects the table's D call only, with no check against the DNA. TRBV21-1 is given as a pseudogene. The CDR3 sequence is 17 residues long. CDR3 residues: CASSTSFRDKASYEQYF. The CDR3 DNA is TGTGCCAGCAGCACCTCGTTCCGGGACAAGGCTTCCTACGAGCAGTACTTC.

This clone was counted once. The gene calls are TRBV29-1 and TRBJ1-2, with 9 nucleotides matching TRBD1. The J segment lost 4 bases and the V segment lost 5 bases, leaving 5 bases of the junction unmatched. Germline V gene data show CDR1 as SQVTM and CDR2 as ANQGSEA. CDR3 length equals 13 residues. In nucleotides, the CDR3 is TGCAGCGTTACGGGACAGGGAACCTATGGCTACACCTTC. Protein: CSVTGQGTYGYTF.

The gene calls are TRBV11-2 and TRBJ1-1; no clear D. The CDR3 runs 16 residues. CDR1 is SGHAT and CDR2 is FQNNGV in the germline V gene. V lost 1 base, J lost 0 bases, and 12 bases lay in between. The CDR3 sequence is CASSLVGGSLNTEAFF. In nucleotides, the CDR3 is TGTGCCAGCAGCTTAGTTGGAGGGTCTCTGAACACTGAAGCTTTCTTT.

The chain uses TRBV9 and TRBJ1-6; unclear D gene. The CDR3 sequence is 17 residues long. Trimming stripped 0 bases from V and 0 bases from J, with 10 bases between. Germline CDR1 reads SGDLS; CDR2 reads YYNGEE. The CDR3 sequence: CASSVGYRSSYNSPLHF. The CDR3 nucleotides read TGTGCCAGCAGCGTAGGGTACCGGAGCTCCTATAATTCACCCCTCCACTTT.

V is TRBV28 and J is TRBJ2-7; D is perhaps TRBD2 (6 bases). There are 15 residues in the CDR3. Germline lookup yields CDR1 MDHEN and CDR2 SYDVKM. The V gene lost 1 base and the J gene lost 2 bases, with 12 bases spanning the gap. The CDR3 region is CASSLSGGGTYEQYF. In DNA form, the CDR3 reads TGTGCCAGCAGTTTATCGGGCGGAGGGACCTACGAGCAGTACTTC.

This sequence joins TRBV5-4 and TRBJ2-3, with 9 positions matching TRBD2. Germline V gene data show CDR1 as SGHNT and CDR2 as YYREEE (reference sequence). Trimming at V came to 4 bases and at J to 5 bases, leaving 8 bases not matched to a gene. The CDR3 is made up of 15 amino acids. CDR3 region: CASSTASGVRDTQYF. The CDR3 DNA sequence: TGTGCCAGCAGCACTGCTAGCGGGGTTAGAGATACGCAGTATTTT.

This sequence joins TRBV5-4 and TRBJ2-1; 9 positions match TRBD2. This CDR3 region has 14 residues. The trim removed 4 bases at V and 8 bases at J, leaving 7 bases unmatched. Germline assignment: CDR1 SGHNT and CDR2 YYREEE (reference sequence). The DNA of the CDR3 is TGTGCCAGCAGCCGCGGGGGGGCTTCGGATGAGCAGTTCTTC. This sequence encodes CASSRGGASDEQFF.

The CDR3 DNA sequence: TGTGCCAGCAGTTCCCTCGGAGATTCACCCCTCCACTTT. It codes for CASSSLGDSPLHF. The chain has TRBV12-3 or TRBV12-4 and TRBJ1-6; no definite D call. V was trimmed by 4 bases and J by 8 bases, leaving 9 bases between them. CDR3 length: 13 residues.